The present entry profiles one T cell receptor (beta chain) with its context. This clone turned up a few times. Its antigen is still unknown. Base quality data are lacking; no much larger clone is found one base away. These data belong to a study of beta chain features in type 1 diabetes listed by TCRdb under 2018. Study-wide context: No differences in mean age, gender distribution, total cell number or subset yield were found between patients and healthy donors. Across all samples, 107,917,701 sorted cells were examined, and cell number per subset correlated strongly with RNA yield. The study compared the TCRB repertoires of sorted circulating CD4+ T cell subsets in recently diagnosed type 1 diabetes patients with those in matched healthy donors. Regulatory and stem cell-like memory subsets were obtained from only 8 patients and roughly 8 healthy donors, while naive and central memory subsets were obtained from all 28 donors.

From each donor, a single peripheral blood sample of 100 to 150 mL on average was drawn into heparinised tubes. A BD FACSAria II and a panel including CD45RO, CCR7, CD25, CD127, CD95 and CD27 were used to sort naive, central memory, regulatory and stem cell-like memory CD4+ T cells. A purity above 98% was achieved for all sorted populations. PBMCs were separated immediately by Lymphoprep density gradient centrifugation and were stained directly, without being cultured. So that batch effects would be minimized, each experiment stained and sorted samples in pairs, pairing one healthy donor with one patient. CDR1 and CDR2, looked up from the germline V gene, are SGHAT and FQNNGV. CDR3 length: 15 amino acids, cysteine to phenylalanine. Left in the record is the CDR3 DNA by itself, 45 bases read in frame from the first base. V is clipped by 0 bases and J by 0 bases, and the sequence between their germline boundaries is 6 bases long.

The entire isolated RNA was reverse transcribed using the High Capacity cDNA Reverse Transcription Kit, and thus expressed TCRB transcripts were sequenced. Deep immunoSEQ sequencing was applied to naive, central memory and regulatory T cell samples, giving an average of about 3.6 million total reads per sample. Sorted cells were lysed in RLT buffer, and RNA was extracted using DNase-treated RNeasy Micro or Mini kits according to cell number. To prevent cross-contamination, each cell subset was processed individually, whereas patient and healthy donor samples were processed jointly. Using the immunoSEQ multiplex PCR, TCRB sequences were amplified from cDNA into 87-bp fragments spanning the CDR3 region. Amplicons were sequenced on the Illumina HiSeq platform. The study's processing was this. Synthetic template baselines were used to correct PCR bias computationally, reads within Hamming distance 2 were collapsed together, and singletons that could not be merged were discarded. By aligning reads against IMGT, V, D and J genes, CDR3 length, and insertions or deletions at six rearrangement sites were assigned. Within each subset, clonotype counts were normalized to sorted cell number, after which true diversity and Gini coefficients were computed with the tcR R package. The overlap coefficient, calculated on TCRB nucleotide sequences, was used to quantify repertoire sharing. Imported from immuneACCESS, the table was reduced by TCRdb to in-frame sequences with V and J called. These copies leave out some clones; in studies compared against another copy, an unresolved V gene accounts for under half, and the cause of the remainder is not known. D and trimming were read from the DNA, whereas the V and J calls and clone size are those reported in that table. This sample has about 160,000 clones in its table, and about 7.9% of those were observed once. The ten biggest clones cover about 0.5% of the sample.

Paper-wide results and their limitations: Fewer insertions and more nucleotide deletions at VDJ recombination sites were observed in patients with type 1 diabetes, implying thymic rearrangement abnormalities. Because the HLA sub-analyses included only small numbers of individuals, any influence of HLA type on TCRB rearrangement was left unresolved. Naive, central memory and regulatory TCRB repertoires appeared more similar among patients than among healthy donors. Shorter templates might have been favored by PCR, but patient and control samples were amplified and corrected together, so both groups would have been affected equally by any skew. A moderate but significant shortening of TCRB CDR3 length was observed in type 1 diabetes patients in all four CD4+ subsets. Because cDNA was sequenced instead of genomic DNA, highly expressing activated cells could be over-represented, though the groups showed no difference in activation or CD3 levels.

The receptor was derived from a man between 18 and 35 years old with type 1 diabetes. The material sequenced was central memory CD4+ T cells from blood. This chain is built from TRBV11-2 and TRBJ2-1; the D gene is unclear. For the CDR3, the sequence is CASSLDPSSYNEQFF. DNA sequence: TGTGCCAGCAGCTTAGACCCGAGCTCCTACAATGAGCAGTTCTTC.